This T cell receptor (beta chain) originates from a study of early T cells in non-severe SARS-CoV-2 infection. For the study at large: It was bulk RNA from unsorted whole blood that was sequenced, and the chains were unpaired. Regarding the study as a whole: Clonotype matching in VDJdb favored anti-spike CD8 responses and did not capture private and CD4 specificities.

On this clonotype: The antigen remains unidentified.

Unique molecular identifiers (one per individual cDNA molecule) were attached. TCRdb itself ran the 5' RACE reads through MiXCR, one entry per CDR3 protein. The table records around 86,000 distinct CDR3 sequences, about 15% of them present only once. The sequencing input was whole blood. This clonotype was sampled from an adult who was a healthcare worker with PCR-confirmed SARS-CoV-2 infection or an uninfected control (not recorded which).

CDR3 bases: TGTGCCAGCAGTGGTTGGAGGGCAAGGAATGGCTACACCTTC. Amino acids: CASSGWRARNGYTF. This rearrangement joins TRBV2 to TRBJ1-2; D is ambiguous. V was cut by 4 bases and J by 6 bases, with 15 bases left in between. Germline assignment: CDR1 SNHLY and CDR2 FYNNEI. The CDR3 runs to 14 residues.